This TCR beta chain was recorded in a study of shared clonotypes between healthy human individuals. There are many counts of this clone. This sample includes further DNA sequences coding for the same CDR3. The authors ran unsorted PBMC replicate PCRs on about 300 ng DNA, 32,000 or so T cell genomes. What was sequenced on ten immunoSEQ deep assay plates was unsorted PBMC DNA. Sequencing used immunoSEQ multiplex PCR; TCRdb keeps in-frame clones, though not all of them. The sample has 500,000 to 650,000 clones, around three quarters seen once. Specimen: PBMCs. This TCR was sampled from a woman between 35 and 50 years old in good health. Some clones in this sample may be carry-over from other donors' samples.

The CDR3 DNA sequence: TGTGCCAGTAGTATTCCGGGGTCCTACGAGCAGTACTTC. Its protein is CASSIPGSYEQYF. The chain has TRBV19 and TRBJ2-7; possibly TRBD2 for D (5 bases). Trimming left V 3 bases short and J 1 base short, with 7 bases between. CDR1 and CDR2 (germline): LNHDA, SQIVND (reference sequence). This CDR3 region has 13 residues.